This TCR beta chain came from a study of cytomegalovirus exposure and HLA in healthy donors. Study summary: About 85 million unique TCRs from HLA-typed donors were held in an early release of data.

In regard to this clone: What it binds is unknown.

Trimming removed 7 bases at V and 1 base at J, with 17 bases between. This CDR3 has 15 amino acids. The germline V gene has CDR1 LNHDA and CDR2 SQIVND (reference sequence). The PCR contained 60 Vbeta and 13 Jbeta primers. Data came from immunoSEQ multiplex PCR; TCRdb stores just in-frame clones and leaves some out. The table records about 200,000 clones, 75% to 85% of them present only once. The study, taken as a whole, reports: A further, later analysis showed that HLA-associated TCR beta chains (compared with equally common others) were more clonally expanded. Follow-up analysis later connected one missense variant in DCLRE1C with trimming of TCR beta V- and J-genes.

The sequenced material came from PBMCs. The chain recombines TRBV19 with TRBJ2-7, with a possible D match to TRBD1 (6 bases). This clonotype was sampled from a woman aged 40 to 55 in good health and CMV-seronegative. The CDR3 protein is CASKPGHEISYEQYF. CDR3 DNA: TGTGCCAGTAAGCCGGGACACGAAATTTCCTACGAGCAGTACTTC.